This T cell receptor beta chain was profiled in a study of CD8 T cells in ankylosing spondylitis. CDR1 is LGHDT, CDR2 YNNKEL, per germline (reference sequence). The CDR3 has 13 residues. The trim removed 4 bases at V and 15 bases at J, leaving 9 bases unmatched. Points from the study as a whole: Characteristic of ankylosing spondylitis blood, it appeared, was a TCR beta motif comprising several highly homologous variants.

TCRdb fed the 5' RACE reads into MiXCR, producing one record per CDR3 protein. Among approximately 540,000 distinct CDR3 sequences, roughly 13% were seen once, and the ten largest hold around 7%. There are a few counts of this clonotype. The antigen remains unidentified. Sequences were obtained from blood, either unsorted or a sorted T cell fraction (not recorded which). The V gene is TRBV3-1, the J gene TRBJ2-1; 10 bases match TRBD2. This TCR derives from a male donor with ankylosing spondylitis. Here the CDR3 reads CASSPTSLAGRFF. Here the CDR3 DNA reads TGTGCCAGCAGCCCTACTTCACTAGCGGGGCGGTTCTTC.